The 3 T cell receptor beta chains presented below share a single source sample, sequenced in a study of T cell responses to AZD1222 COVID-19 vaccine. Method: immunoSEQ multiplex PCR; TCRdb's copy keeps in-frame clones and lacks some. Of under 150,000 clones in the sample, 90% were seen once. Sample: peripheral blood, taken on day 0 of AZD1222 vaccination. Receptor source: an adult in good health.

The chain recombines TRBV10-2 with TRBJ1-4; D is unresolved. The V and J ends lost 3 bases and 10 bases respectively, with 12 bases between them. Germline V gene data show CDR1 as WSHSY and CDR2 as SAAADI. This CDR3 has 13 amino acids. The CDR3 nucleotides read TGCGCCAGCAGTGACCCCCCTTTCGGAAAACTGTTTTTT. This translates into CASSDPPFGKLFF.

The rearrangement links TRBV27 to TRBJ1-1; D ambiguous. The germline V and J ends were trimmed by 6 bases and 5 bases, with 16 bases remaining between them. This CDR3 is built from 14 residues. CDR1 is MNHEY and CDR2 is SMNVEV in the germline V gene (reference sequence). CDR3 loop: CASSRGGAGTEAFF. The CDR3 nucleotides read TGTGCCAGCAGCCGGGGAGGCGCGGGGACTGAAGCTTTCTTT.

The rearrangement uses TRBV10-3 and TRBJ2-7, with 8 bases lining up with TRBD1. Germline loops: CDR1 ENHRY, CDR2 SYGVKD. The junction had 8 bases not matched to a gene; V was cut back by 7 bases and J by 3 bases. CDR3 size: 14 residues. Written as DNA, the CDR3 is TGTGCCATCACTAAGGACAGGGCTATCTACGAGCAGTACTTC. Translating gives CAITKDRAIYEQYF.